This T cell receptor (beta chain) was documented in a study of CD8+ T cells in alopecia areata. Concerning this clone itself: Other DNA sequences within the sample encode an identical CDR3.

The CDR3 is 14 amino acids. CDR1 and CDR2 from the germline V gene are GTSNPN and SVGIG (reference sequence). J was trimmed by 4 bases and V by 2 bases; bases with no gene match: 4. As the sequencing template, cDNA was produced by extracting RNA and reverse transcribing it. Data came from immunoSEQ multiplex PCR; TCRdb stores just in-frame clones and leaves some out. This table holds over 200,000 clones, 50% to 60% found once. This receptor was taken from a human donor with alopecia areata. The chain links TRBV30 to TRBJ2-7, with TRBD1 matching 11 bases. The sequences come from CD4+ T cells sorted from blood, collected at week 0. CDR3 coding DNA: TGTGCCTGGAGTATAGGACAGGGGGCGTACGAGCAGTACTTC. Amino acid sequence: CAWSIGQGAYEQYF.